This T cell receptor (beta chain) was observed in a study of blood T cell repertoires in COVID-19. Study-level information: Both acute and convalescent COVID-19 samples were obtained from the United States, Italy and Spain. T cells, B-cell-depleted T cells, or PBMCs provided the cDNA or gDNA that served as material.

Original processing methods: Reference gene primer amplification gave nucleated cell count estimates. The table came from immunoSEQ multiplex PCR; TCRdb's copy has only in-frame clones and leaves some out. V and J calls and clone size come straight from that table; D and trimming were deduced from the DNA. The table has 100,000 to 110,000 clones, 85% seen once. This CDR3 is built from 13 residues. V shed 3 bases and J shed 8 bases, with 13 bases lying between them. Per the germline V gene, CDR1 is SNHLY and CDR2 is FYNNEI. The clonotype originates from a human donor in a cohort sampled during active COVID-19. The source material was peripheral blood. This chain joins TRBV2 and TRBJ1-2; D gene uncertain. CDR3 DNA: TGTGCCAGCAGTGATGCCCCAGGTTACGGCTACACCTTC. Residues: CASSDAPGYGYTF.